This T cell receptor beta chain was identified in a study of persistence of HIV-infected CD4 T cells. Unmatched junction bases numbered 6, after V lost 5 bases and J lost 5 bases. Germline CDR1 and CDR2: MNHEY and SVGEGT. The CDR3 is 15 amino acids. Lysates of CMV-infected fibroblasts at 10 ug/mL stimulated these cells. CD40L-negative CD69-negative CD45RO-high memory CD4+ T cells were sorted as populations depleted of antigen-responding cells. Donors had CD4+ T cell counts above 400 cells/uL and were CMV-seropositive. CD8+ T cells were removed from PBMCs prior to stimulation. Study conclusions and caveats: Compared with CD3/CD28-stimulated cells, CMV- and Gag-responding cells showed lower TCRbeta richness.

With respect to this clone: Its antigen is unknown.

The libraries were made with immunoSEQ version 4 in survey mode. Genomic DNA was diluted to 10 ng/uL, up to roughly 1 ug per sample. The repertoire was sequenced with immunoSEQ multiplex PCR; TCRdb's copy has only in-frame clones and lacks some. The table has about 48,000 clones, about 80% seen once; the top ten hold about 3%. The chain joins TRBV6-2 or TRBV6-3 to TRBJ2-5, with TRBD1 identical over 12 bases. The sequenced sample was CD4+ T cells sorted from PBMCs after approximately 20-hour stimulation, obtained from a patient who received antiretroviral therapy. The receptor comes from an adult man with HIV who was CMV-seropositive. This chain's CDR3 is CASSRDRGLAETQYF. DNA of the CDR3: TGTGCCAGCAGTAGGGACAGGGGGCTCGCGGAGACCCAGTACTTC.